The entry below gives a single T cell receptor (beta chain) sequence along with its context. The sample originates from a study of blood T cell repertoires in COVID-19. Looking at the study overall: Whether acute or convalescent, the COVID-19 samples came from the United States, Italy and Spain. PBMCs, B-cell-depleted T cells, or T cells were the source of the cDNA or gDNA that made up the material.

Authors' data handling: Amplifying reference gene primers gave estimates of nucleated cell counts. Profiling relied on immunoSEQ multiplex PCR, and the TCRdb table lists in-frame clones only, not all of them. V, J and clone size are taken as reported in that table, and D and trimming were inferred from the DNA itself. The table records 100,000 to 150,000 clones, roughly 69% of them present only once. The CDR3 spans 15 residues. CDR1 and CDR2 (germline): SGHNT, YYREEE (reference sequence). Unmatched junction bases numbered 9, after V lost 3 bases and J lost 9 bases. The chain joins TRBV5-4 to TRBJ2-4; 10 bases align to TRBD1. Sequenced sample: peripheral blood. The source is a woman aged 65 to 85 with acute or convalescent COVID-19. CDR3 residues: CASSSDRDRGSIQYF. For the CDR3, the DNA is TGTGCCAGCAGCTCAGACCGGGACAGGGGTAGCATTCAGTACTTC.